Described below is a single T cell receptor (beta chain) sequence and its context. Method: immunoSEQ multiplex PCR; TCRdb's copy keeps in-frame clones and lacks some. Altogether about half a million clones are present, 80% to 90% being singletons, with the ten largest covering around 0.95%. Trimming removed 3 bases from V and 7 bases from J; junction bases left unmatched: 3. CDR3 length: 15 residues. In germline, CDR1 is KGHSH, CDR2 LQKENI. These data originate in a study of blood T cell repertoires in COVID-19. For the study at large: T cells, B-cell-depleted T cells, or PBMCs supplied cDNA or gDNA.

It was during active infection that Seattle patients were enrolled and then longitudinally followed. The sample consisted of peripheral blood. The genes are TRBV18 and TRBJ2-7; 16 nucleotides line up with TRBD2. This clonotype was sampled from a man between 18 and 35 years old with COVID-19, enrolled during active disease. CDR3 protein: CASSPGLAGGNEQYF. CDR3 coding DNA: TGTGCCAGCTCACCGGGACTAGCGGGAGGGAATGAGCAGTACTTC.